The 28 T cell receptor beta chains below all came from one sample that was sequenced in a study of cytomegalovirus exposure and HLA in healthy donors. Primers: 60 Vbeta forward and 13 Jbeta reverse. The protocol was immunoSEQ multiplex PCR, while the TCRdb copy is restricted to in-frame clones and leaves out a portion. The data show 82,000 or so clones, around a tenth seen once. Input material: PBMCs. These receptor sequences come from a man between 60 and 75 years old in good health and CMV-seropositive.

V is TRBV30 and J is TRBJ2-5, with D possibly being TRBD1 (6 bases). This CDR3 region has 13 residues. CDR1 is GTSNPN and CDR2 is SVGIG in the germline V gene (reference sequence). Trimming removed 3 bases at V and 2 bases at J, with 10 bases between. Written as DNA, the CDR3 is TGTGCCTGGAGAAGCAGGGGTCAAGAGACCCAGTACTTC. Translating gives CAWRSRGQETQYF.

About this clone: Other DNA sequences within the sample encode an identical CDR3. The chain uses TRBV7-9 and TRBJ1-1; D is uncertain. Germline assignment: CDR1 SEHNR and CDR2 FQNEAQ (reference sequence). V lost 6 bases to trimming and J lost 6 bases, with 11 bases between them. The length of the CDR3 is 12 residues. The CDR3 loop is CASSTEFPEAFF. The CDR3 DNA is TGTGCCAGCAGTACAGAATTCCCTGAAGCTTTCTTT.

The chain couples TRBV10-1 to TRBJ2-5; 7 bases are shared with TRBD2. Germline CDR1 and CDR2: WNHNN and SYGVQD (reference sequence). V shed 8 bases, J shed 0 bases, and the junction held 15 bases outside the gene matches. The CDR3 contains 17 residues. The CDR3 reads CASGGSRGDLYQETQYF. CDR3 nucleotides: TGCGCCAGCGGTGGGTCTCGGGGGGACCTGTACCAAGAGACCCAGTACTTC.

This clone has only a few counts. CDR3 coding DNA: TGTGCCAGCAGTCCCGGGTCACCAGAGACCCAGTACTTC. It translates to CASSPGSPETQYF. This chain uses TRBV6-5 with TRBJ2-5, with unresolved D. The V and J ends lost 5 bases and 4 bases respectively, with 11 bases between them. This CDR3 comprises 13 residues. Germline V gene data show CDR1 as MNHEY and CDR2 as SVGAGI.

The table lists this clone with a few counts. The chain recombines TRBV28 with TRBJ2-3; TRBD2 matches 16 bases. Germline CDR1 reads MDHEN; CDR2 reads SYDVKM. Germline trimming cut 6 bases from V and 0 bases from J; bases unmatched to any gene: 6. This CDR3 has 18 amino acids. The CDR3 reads CASSPGLAGGWSTDTQYF. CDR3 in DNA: TGTGCCAGCAGCCCGGGACTAGCGGGGGGGTGGAGCACAGATACGCAGTATTTT.

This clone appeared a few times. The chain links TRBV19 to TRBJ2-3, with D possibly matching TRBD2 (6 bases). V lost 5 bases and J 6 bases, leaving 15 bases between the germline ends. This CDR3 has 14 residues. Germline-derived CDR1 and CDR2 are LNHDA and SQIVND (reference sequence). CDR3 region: CASSPLGLADTQYF. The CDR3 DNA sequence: TGTGCCAGTAGTCCCCTCGGGCTAGCGGATACGCAGTATTTT.

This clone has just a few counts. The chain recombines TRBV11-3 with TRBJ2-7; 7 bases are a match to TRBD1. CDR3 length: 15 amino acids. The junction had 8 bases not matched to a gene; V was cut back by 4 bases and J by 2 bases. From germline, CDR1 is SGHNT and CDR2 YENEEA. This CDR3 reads CASSSRQGEAYEQYF. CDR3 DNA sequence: TGTGCCAGCAGCTCGCGACAGGGCGAGGCCTACGAGCAGTACTTC.

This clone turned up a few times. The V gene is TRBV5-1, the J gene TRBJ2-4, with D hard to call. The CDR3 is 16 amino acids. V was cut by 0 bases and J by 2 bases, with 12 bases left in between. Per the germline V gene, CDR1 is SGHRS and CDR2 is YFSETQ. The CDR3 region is CASSLGLEVPKNIQYF. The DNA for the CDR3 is TGCGCCAGCAGCTTGGGGCTAGAGGTGCCCAAAAACATTCAGTACTTC.

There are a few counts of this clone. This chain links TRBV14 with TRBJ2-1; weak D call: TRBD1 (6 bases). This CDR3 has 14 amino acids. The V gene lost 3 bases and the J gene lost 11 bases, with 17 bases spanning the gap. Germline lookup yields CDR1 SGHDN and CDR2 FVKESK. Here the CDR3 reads CASSQNRVNAKQFF. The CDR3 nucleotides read TGTGCCAGCAGCCAGAACAGGGTGAACGCTAAGCAGTTCTTC.

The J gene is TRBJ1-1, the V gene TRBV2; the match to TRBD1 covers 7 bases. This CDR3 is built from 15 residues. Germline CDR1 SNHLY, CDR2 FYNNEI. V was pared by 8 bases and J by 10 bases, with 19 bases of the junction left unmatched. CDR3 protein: CASRLTRDRINRAFF. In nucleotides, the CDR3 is TGTGCCAGCCGTCTAACTCGGGACAGAATAAATCGAGCTTTCTTT.

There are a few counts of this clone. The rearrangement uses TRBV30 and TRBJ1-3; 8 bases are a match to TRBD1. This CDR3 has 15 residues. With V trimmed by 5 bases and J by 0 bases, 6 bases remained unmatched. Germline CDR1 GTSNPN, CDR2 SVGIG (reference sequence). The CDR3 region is CAWVPGGLSGNTIYF. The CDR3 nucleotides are TGTGCCTGGGTCCCAGGGGGCCTCTCTGGAAACACCATATATTTT.

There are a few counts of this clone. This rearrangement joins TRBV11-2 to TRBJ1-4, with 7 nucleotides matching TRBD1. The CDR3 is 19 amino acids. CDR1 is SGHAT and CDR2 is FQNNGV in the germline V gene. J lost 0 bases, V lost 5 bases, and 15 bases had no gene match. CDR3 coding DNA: TGTGCCAGCAGCCCAGCAGGGACAGTCTCCGGTGCAACTAATGAAAAACTGTTTTTT. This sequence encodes CASSPAGTVSGATNEKLFF.

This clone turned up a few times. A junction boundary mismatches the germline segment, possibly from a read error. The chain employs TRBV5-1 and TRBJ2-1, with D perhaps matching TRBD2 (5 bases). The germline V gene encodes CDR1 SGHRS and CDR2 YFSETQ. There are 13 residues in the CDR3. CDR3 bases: TGCGCCAGCAGCTTCTTCGACTACTATGAGCAGTTCTTC. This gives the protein CASSFFDYYEQFF.

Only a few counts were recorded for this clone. The CDR3 sequence is CAWRPGGIRNQPQHF. In nucleotides, the CDR3 is TGTGCCTGGAGGCCTGGGGGCATCCGCAATCAGCCCCAGCATTTT. This chain links TRBV30 with TRBJ1-5, with a possible D match to TRBD1 (6 bases). The V end lost 3 bases, the J end lost 2 bases, and 14 bases lay between the germline ends. This CDR3 contains 15 residues. Germline V gene sequence: CDR1 GTSNPN, CDR2 SVGIG (reference sequence).

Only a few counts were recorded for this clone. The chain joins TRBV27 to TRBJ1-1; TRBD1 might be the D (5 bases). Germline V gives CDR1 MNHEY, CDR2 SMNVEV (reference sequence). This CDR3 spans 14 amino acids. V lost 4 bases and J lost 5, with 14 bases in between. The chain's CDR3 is CASSSGRGWTEAFF. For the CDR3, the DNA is TGTGCCAGCAGTTCGGGGAGGGGCTGGACTGAAGCTTTCTTT.

CDR3 in amino acids: CASSAGGRDSGNTIYF. The CDR3 DNA reads as TGCGCCAGCAGCGCCGGGGGGAGAGACTCTGGAAACACCATATATTTT. The V gene is TRBV5-1, the J gene TRBJ1-3; TRBD1 might be the D (5 bases). Trimming pared 4 bases from V and 0 bases from J, leaving 14 bases between. The germline gives CDR1 SGHRS, CDR2 YFSETQ. The CDR3 is made up of 16 amino acids.

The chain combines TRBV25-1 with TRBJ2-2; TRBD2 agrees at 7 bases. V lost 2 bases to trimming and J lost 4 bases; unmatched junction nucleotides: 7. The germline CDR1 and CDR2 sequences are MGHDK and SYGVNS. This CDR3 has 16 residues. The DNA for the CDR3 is TGTGCCAGCAGTGAAGCGGGGGAATCTCGCACCGGGGAGCTGTTTTTT. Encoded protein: CASSEAGESRTGELFF. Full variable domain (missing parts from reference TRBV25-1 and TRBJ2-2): EADIYQTPRYLVIGTGKKITLECSQTMGHDKMYWYQQDPGMELHLIHYSYGVNSTEKGDLSSESTVSRIRTEHFPLTLESARPSHTSQYLCASSEAGESRTGELFFGEGSRLTVL.

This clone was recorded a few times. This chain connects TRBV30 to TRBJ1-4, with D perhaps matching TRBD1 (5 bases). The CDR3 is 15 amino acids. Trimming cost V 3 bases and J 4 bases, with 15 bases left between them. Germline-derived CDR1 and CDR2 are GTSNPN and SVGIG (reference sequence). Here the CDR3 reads CAWSLMGGSNEKLFF. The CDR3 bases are TGTGCCTGGAGCCTAATGGGGGGGAGTAATGAAAAACTGTTTTTT.

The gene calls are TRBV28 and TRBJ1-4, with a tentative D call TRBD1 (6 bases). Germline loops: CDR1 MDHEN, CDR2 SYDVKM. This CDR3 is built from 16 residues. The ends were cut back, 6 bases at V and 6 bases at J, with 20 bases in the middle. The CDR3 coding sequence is TGTGCCAGCAGCCCTCCCGGCCGGGGGGGGCATGAAAAACTGTTTTTT. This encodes CASSPPGRGGHEKLFF.

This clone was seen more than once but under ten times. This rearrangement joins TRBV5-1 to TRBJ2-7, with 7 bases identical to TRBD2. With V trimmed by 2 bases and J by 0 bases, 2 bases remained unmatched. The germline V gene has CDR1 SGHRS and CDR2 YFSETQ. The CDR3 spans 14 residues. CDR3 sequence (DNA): TGCGCCAGCAGCTTTTTAGCGGGCTCCTACGAGCAGTACTTC. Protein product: CASSFLAGSYEQYF.

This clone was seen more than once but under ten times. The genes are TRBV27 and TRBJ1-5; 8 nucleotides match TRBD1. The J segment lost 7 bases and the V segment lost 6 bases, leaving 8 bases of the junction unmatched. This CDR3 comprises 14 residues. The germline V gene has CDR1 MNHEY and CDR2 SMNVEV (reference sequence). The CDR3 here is CASSWTGIGQPQHF. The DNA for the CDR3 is TGTGCCAGCAGCTGGACAGGGATTGGGCAGCCCCAGCATTTT.

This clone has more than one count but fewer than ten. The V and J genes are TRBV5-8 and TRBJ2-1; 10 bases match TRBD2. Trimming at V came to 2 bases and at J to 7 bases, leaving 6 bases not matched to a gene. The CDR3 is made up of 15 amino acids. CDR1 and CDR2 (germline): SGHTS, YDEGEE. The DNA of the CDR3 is TGTGCCAGCAGCTTAGCGGGGGGGCCCGAAAATGAGCAGTTCTTC. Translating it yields CASSLAGGPENEQFF. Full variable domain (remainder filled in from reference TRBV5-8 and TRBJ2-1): EAGVTQSPTHLIKTRGQQATLRCSPISGHTSVYWYQQALGLGLQFLLWYDEGEERNRGNFPPRFSGRQFPNYSSELNVNALELEDSALYLCASSLAGGPENEQFFGPGTRLTVL.

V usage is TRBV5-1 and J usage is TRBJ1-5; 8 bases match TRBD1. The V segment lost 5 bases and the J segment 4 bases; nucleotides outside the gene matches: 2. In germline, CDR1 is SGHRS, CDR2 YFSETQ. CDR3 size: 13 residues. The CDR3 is CASRGQENQPQHF. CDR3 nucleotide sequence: TGCGCCAGCAGGGGACAGGAGAATCAGCCCCAGCATTTT.

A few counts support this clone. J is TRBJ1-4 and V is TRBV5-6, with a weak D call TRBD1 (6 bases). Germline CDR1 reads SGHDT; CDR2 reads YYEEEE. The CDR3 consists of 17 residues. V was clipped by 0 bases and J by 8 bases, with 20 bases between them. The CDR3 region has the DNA TGTGCCAGCAGCTTGGCGGGTGGTCGGGACACTCGAGAAAAACTGTTTTTT. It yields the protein CASSLAGGRDTREKLFF. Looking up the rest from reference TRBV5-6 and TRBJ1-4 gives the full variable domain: DAGVTQSPTHLIKTRGQQVTLRCSPKSGHDTVSWYQQALGQGPQFIFQYYEEEERQRGNFPDRFSGHQFPNYSSELNVNALLLGDSALYLCASSLAGGRDTREKLFFGSGTQLSVL.

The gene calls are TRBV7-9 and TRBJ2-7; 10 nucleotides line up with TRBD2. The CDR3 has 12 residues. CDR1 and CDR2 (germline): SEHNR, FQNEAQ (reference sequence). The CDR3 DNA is TGTCGTACAGCTAGCGGGAGCGGCGAGCAGTACTTC. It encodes CRTASGSGEQYF. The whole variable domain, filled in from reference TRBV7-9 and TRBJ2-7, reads DTGVSQNPRHKITKRGQNVTFRCDPISEHNRLYWYRQTLGQGPEFLTYFQNEAQLEKSRLLSDRFSAERPKGSFSTLEIQRTEQGDSAMYLCRTASGSGEQYFGPGTRLTVT.

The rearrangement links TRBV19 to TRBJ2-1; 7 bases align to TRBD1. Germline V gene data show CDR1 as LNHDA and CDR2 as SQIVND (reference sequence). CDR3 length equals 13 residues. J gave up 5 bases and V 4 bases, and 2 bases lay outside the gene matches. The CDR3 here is CASSKGQNNEQFF. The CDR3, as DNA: TGTGCCAGTAGTAAGGGACAGAACAATGAGCAGTTCTTC.

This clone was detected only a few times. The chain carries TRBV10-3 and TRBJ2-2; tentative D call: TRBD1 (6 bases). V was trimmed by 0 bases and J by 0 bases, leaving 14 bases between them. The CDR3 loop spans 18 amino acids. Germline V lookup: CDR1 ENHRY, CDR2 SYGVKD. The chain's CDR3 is CAISESTGAFANTGELFF. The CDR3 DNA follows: TGTGCCATCAGTGAGTCGACAGGAGCTTTCGCGAACACCGGGGAGCTGTTTTTT.

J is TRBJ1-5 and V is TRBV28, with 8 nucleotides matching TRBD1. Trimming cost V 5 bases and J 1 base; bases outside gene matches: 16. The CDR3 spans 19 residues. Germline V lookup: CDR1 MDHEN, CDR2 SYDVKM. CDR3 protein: CASSTPSLGQAISNQPQHF. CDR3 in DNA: TGTGCCAGCAGTACCCCATCATTGGGACAGGCGATAAGCAATCAGCCCCAGCATTTT.